This passage covers 15 T cell receptor beta chains from one sample sequenced in a study of lymphopenia after photon versus proton radiotherapy. Here immunoSEQ multiplex PCR was the method, and the copy in TCRdb shows in-frame clones only, minus some. The sample carries 150,000 to 200,000 clones, about nine tenths recorded once. This specimen was peripheral blood, taken from a patient treated with photon-based radiotherapy. Receptor source: a man aged 50 or older with gastric cancer.

This clone appeared a single time. V gene TRBV9 combines with J gene TRBJ2-7, with D tentatively TRBD2 (5 bases). The CDR3 covers 14 residues. Germline loops: CDR1 SGDLS, CDR2 YYNGEE. With 4 bases removed from V and 1 base from J, the gap between germline ends came to 12 bases. CDR3 sequence: CASSTQDWSYEQYF. The CDR3 region has the DNA TGTGCCAGCAGCACTCAGGACTGGTCCTACGAGCAGTACTTC.

This clone was detected once. The chain links TRBV7-2 to TRBJ1-4; a weak D match, TRBD1 (6 bases). Looked up from germline, CDR1 is SGHTA and CDR2 is FQGNSA. Trimming removed 0 bases from V and 4 bases from J, with 21 bases in between. This CDR3 is built from 19 residues. CDR3 sequence (DNA): TGTGCCAGCAGCTTAGCGTTCCAGGGGACCCGACCCCATAATGAAAAACTGTTTTTT. It specifies CASSLAFQGTRPHNEKLFF.

The rearrangement uses TRBV5-4 and TRBJ1-1; TRBD1 is a possible D gene (5 bases). The CDR3 loop spans 13 amino acids. Germline V gene sequence: CDR1 SGHNT, CDR2 YYREEE (reference sequence). Trimming removed 6 bases from V and 1 base from J, with 10 bases in between. The CDR3 sequence: CASNPRGNTEAFF. The CDR3 bases are TGTGCCAGCAACCCGAGGGGGAACACTGAAGCTTTCTTT.

The chain couples TRBV7-9 to TRBJ2-1, with D uncertain. Trimming took 2 bases from V and 5 from J, leaving 16 bases between them. Germline loops: CDR1 SEHNR, CDR2 FQNEAQ (reference sequence). This CDR3 has 16 residues. The CDR3 loop is CASSLRAPSEHNEQFF. CDR3 nucleotide sequence: TGTGCCAGCAGCTTAAGGGCTCCTAGTGAGCACAATGAGCAGTTCTTC.

The chain joins TRBV10-3 to TRBJ2-3; 7 nucleotides match TRBD2. The V segment lost 2 bases and the J segment 1 base; nucleotides outside the gene matches: 3. The CDR3 contains 15 residues. Germline V gives CDR1 ENHRY, CDR2 SYGVKD. The chain's CDR3 is CAISEGLAGTDTQYF. CDR3 in DNA: TGTGCCATCAGTGAGGGCCTAGCGGGCACAGATACGCAGTATTTT.

V usage is TRBV9 and J usage is TRBJ2-1, with 7 nucleotides matching TRBD2. The V gene end was trimmed by 0 bases and the J gene end by 7 bases; junction bases not matched to a gene: 10. The CDR3 length is 16 residues. The V gene's germline CDR1 is SGDLS and CDR2 YYNGEE. This CDR3 is CASSVVGSGFLNEQFF. CDR3 nucleotide sequence: TGTGCCAGCAGCGTAGTGGGTAGCGGGTTCCTGAATGAGCAGTTCTTC.

V gene TRBV13 combines with J gene TRBJ2-1; 14 bases fit TRBD2. The V segment lost 4 bases and the J segment 7 bases; nucleotides outside the gene matches: 6. Germline V gene data show CDR1 as PRHDT and CDR2 as FYEKMQ (reference sequence). The CDR3 loop spans 16 amino acids. The CDR3 loop reads CASSSKGLAGENEQFF. The CDR3 nucleotides read TGTGCCAGCAGCTCGAAGGGACTAGCGGGAGAGAATGAGCAGTTCTTC.

The chain employs TRBV27 and TRBJ1-5, with D hard to call. V was pared by 6 bases and J by 4 bases, with 4 bases between. Germline V gives CDR1 MNHEY, CDR2 SMNVEV (reference sequence). CDR3 length: 11 amino acids. CDR3 residues: CASSKNQPQHF. CDR3 DNA sequence: TGTGCCAGCAGCAAGAATCAGCCCCAGCATTTT.

The chain links TRBV30 to TRBJ2-7; TRBD1 agrees at 8 bases. This CDR3 is 14 amino acids long. Germline trimming cut 5 bases from V and 4 bases from J; bases unmatched to any gene: 10. Germline V CDR1 and CDR2: GTSNPN, SVGIG (reference sequence). CDR3 sequence (DNA): TGTGCCTGGTCTACCGGACAGGGCCCTTACGAGCAGTACTTC. This encodes CAWSTGQGPYEQYF.

The V gene is TRBV27, the J gene TRBJ2-7; TRBD2 might be the D (5 bases). The CDR3 contains 12 residues. Germline V gene data show CDR1 as MNHEY and CDR2 as SMNVEV (reference sequence). The V gene lost 5 bases and the J gene lost 2 bases, with 7 bases spanning the gap. In nucleotides, the CDR3 is TGTGCCAGCAGTACCGGGACCTACGAGCAGTACTTC. Translated: CASSTGTYEQYF.

This clone appeared a single time. J is TRBJ2-3 and V is TRBV14; possibly TRBD1 or TRBD2 for D (5 bases each). This CDR3 is 16 amino acids long. In germline, CDR1 is SGHDN, CDR2 FVKESK. Trimming took 0 bases from V and 2 from J, leaving 12 bases between them. The CDR3 region has the DNA TGTGCCAGCAGCCAAGATGGGGGACGCCACACAGATACGCAGTATTTT. This encodes CASSQDGGRHTDTQYF.

The chain joins TRBV2 to TRBJ1-5, with TRBD1 matching 9 bases. Per the germline V gene, CDR1 is SNHLY and CDR2 is FYNNEI. This CDR3 is 16 amino acids long. The ends lost 4 bases at V and 2 bases at J; junction bases unmatched: 6. The CDR3 protein is CASSVQGAGGNQPQHF. DNA of the CDR3: TGTGCCAGCAGTGTACAGGGGGCTGGGGGCAATCAGCCCCAGCATTTT.

The chain joins TRBV27 to TRBJ2-2; D ambiguous. The V and J ends lost 5 bases and 1 base respectively, with 8 bases between them. The germline V gene has CDR1 MNHEY and CDR2 SMNVEV (reference sequence). The CDR3 is 14 residues long. The CDR3 sequence is CASSPVLNTGELFF. As DNA, the CDR3 is TGTGCCAGCAGTCCGGTCCTGAACACCGGGGAGCTGTTTTTT.

The chain employs TRBV2 and TRBJ2-3; D is possibly TRBD2 (5 bases). Trimming removed 3 bases at V and 6 bases at J, with 13 bases between. From germline, CDR1 is SNHLY and CDR2 FYNNEI. CDR3 length equals 14 residues. This CDR3 reads CASSDISSGDTQYF. The CDR3 bases are TGTGCCAGCAGTGATATAAGCTCGGGGGATACGCAGTATTTT.

In this sample, this clone turned up a few times. This chain links TRBV14 with TRBJ1-2; D possibly corresponds to TRBD1 (6 bases). This CDR3 region has 16 residues. Germline CDR1 reads SGHDN; CDR2 reads FVKESK. V dropped 3 bases and J dropped 8 bases, with 22 bases sitting between them. CDR3 in amino acids: CASSQGRGGARGGYTF. Written as DNA, the CDR3 is TGTGCCAGCAGCCAGGGGAGGGGGGGCGCAAGAGGCGGCTACACCTTC.